This T cell receptor beta chain was profiled in a study of blood T cell repertoires in COVID-19. Overall study: Nucleic acid was either cDNA or gDNA, and it came from T cells, B-cell-depleted T cells, or PBMCs.

The study assigned cohorts using participant-reported clinical history. Germline lookup yields CDR1 LGHDT and CDR2 YNNKEL (reference sequence). Trimming removed 0 bases at V and 3 bases at J, with 15 bases between. This CDR3 is built from 17 residues. The assay was immunoSEQ multiplex PCR, and TCRdb's table has in-frame clones only and misses some. This table holds 370,000 or so clones, around 87% found once. V is TRBV3-1 (or the pseudogene TRBV3-2) and J is TRBJ1-3; maybe TRBD1 (5 bases). This TCR derives from a man aged 25-45 years who had recovered from COVID-19. The sequencing sample was made of PBMCs or T cells enriched from blood (not recorded which). CDR3 sequence reads: CASSQDIGQGNGNTIYF. CDR3 sequence (DNA): TGTGCCAGCAGCCAAGATATCGGGCAGGGTAATGGAAACACCATATATTTT.